The 32 T cell receptor beta chains below all came from one sample that was sequenced in a study of blood T cell repertoires in COVID-19 (dated by TCRdb to the early 2020s). The library came from the immunoSEQ multiplex PCR assay. Held by TCRdb, this immuneACCESS table contains in-frame sequences only and omits some clones. Under half of the omission traces to an unresolved V gene where checked; the cause of the rest is unknown. Recorded for this sample are approximately 96,000 clones; roughly 80% of them occurred a single time. The top ten clones comprise about 10% of the sample. Material for sequencing was peripheral blood. All receptors derive from a woman older than 75 with acute or convalescent COVID-19.

This chain uses TRBV5-6 with TRBJ1-2; 8 positions match TRBD1. J gave up 7 bases and V 3 bases, and 5 bases lay outside the gene matches. CDR3 length equals 13 residues. Germline V lookup: CDR1 SGHDT, CDR2 YYEEEE. DNA of the CDR3: TGTGCCAGCAGCTCCGACAGGGGAGTTGGCTACACCTTC. Amino acids: CASSSDRGVGYTF.

The chain has TRBV6-5 and TRBJ1-2; 11 nucleotides align to TRBD1. V was clipped by 2 bases and J by 4 bases; unmatched bases: 0. This CDR3 is built from 14 residues. Germline V CDR1 and CDR2: MNHEY, SVGAGI. The CDR3 DNA sequence: TGTGCCAGCAGTTACGGGACAGGGGGCTATGGCTACACCTTC. This encodes CASSYGTGGYGYTF.

The V gene is TRBV30, the J gene TRBJ1-6; D not resolved. V dropped 2 bases and J dropped 9 bases, with 11 bases sitting between them. CDR1 is GTSNPN and CDR2 is SVGIG in the germline V gene (reference sequence). The CDR3 is 13 amino acids. CDR3 nucleotide sequence: TGTGCCTGGAGTCCACATCAAAGTTCACCCCTCCACTTT. Translated: CAWSPHQSSPLHF.

In nucleotides, the CDR3 is TGTGCCAGCAGTTTGAAGAGGAACACTGAAGCTTTCTTT. This encodes CASSLKRNTEAFF. V and J are TRBV12-3 or TRBV12-4 and TRBJ1-1; D is undetermined. This CDR3 has 13 residues. Between the trimmed V and J ends, which lost 3 bases and 1 base, there was a span of 6 bases.

The chain joins TRBV18 to TRBJ2-5; D is perhaps TRBD2 (6 bases). The DNA end favors TRBJ2-7, so the J call may be wrong. The CDR3 has 14 residues. Germline loops: CDR1 KGHSH, CDR2 LQKENI. CDR3 sequence: CASSRDSSSYEQYF. In DNA form, the CDR3 reads TGTGCCAGCTCTCGGGACTCCAGCTCCTACGAGCAGTACTTC.

The chain is built from TRBV7-9 and TRBJ1-5; no reliable D call. V dropped 4 bases and J dropped 2 bases, with 15 bases sitting between them. This CDR3 contains 16 residues. CDR1 is SEHNR, CDR2 FQNEAQ, per germline (reference sequence). The CDR3 is CASSSNAGFGNQPQHF. The CDR3 DNA follows: TGTGCCAGCAGCTCTAACGCGGGGTTTGGCAATCAGCCCCAGCATTTT.

The chain links TRBV2 to TRBJ1-6; TRBD1 matches 8 bases. V shed 2 bases, J shed 7 bases, and the junction held 7 bases outside the gene matches. Per the germline V gene, CDR1 is SNHLY and CDR2 is FYNNEI. The CDR3 contains 16 residues. The CDR3 DNA sequence: TGTGCCAGCAGTGAAAGGCAGGGGGCTAAAAATTCACCCCTCCACTTT. This gives the protein CASSERQGAKNSPLHF.

The rearrangement joins TRBV5-6 to TRBJ2-6; 8 nucleotides line up with TRBD1. This CDR3 comprises 18 residues. V shed 1 base and J 0 bases; nucleotides not matched to a gene: 6. Germline lookup yields CDR1 SGHDT and CDR2 YYEEEE. CDR3 region: CASSLNTGGSSGANVLTF. CDR3 sequence (DNA): TGTGCCAGCAGCTTGAATACAGGGGGGTCCTCTGGGGCCAACGTCCTGACTTTC.

J is TRBJ1-2 and V is TRBV9; D not certain. The germline V gene encodes CDR1 SGDLS and CDR2 YYNGEE. The CDR3 spans 12 residues. The V gene lost 4 bases and the J gene lost 8 bases, with 12 bases spanning the gap. Here the CDR3 reads CASSPGLGGYTF. DNA of the CDR3: TGTGCCAGCAGCCCAGGACTGGGAGGCTACACCTTC.

This chain joins TRBV28 and TRBJ1-1; D call uncertain. V was shortened by 5 bases and J by 4 bases, with 8 bases between the two germline ends. The germline gives CDR1 MDHEN, CDR2 SYDVKM. The CDR3 is 12 residues long. CDR3 nucleotides: TGTGCCAGCAGTATACTGAGCACTGAAGCTTTCTTT. Amino acids: CASSILSTEAFF.

This clone appeared a few times. The genes are TRBV10-3 and TRBJ1-2, with 9 bases identical to TRBD1. V shed 3 bases and J 3 bases; nucleotides not matched to a gene: 5. CDR1 is ENHRY, CDR2 SYGVKD, per germline. CDR3 size: 15 residues. CDR3 bases: TGTGCCATCAGTGACCCGGGACAGGGTGACTATGGCTACACCTTC. Protein product: CAISDPGQGDYGYTF.

This clone occurred a few times. V gene TRBV7-2 combines with J gene TRBJ2-3; 9 positions match TRBD2. The CDR3 runs 16 residues. Germline V lookup: CDR1 SGHTA, CDR2 FQGNSA. With V trimmed by 1 base and J by 5 bases, 7 bases remained unmatched. The CDR3 coding sequence is TGTGCCAGCAGCTTAGGAAGCGGGGGGTATATAGATACGCAGTATTTT. This translates into CASSLGSGGYIDTQYF.

The CDR3 region is CASMGQGYGYTF. In DNA form, the CDR3 reads TGTGCCAGTATGGGGCAGGGATATGGCTACACCTTC. The genes are TRBV19 and TRBJ1-2; TRBD1 might be the D (5 bases). V was shortened by 7 bases and J by 5 bases, with 11 bases between the two germline ends. The germline V gene encodes CDR1 LNHDA and CDR2 SQIVND (reference sequence). This CDR3 is 12 amino acids long.

This clone was observed a few times. The V call is TRBV5-1, the J call TRBJ1-1; TRBD1 might be the D (5 bases). Trimming removed 3 bases from V and 1 base from J, with 19 bases in between. The CDR3 totals 17 residues. Germline V gene data show CDR1 as SGHRS and CDR2 as YFSETQ. For the CDR3, the DNA is TGCGCCAGCAGCTCCCGGCCGATGAGCGGGACGAACACTGAAGCTTTCTTT. Its protein is CASSSRPMSGTNTEAFF.

This clone showed up just a few times. The chain carries TRBV5-4 and TRBJ1-5, with 9 bases aligning to TRBD1. Germline-derived CDR1 and CDR2 are SGHNT and YYREEE (reference sequence). Trimming cost V 7 bases and J 0 bases; bases outside gene matches: 14. The CDR3 runs to 18 residues. The CDR3, as DNA: TGTGCCAGCTCGGGACAGGGAAAAGGGTTATATAGCAATCAGCCCCAGCATTTT. Amino acid sequence: CASSGQGKGLYSNQPQHF.

This clone was seen only once. The J gene is TRBJ1-3, the V gene TRBV5-1, with D unclear. The ends were cut back, 4 bases at V and 1 base at J, with 15 bases in the middle. This CDR3 has 16 amino acids. The germline gives CDR1 SGHRS, CDR2 YFSETQ. The CDR3 sequence is CASSPQQAASGNTIYF. CDR3 sequence (DNA): TGCGCCAGCAGCCCCCAGCAGGCCGCTTCTGGAAACACCATATATTTT. The full variable domain, rest sourced from reference TRBV5-1 and TRBJ1-3, is KAGVTQTPRYLIKTRGQQVTLSCSPISGHRSVSWYQQTPGQGLQFLFEYFSETQRNKGNFPGRFSGRQFSNSRSEMNVSTLELGDSALYLCASSPQQAASGNTIYFGEGSWLTVV.

V gene TRBV28 combines with J gene TRBJ1-1; unclear D gene. V was pared by 2 bases and J by 4 bases, with 11 bases between. Germline lookup yields CDR1 MDHEN and CDR2 SYDVKM. This CDR3 contains 14 residues. The CDR3 coding sequence is TGTGCCAGCAGTTTAATCGTTCGGGGCACTGAAGCTTTCTTT. The encoded protein is CASSLIVRGTEAFF.

The chain employs TRBV6-5 and TRBJ2-1; 10 positions match TRBD2. The CDR3 has 13 residues. V was clipped by 5 bases and J by 9 bases; unmatched bases: 4. CDR1 is MNHEY and CDR2 is SVGAGI in the germline V gene. The CDR3 DNA reads as TGTGCCAGCAGTAGCGGGGGGGCTCCTGAGCAGTTCTTC. This translates into CASSSGGAPEQFF.

The V gene is TRBV10-3, the J gene TRBJ2-5; 10 bases fit TRBD1. The germline V gene encodes CDR1 ENHRY and CDR2 SYGVKD. After removal of 6 bases from V and 5 bases from J, the junction contained 3 bases not matched to a gene. CDR3 length equals 13 residues. CDR3 bases: TGTGCCATCAGGGGGACAGGGGTCGAGACCCAGTACTTC. Residues: CAIRGTGVETQYF.

The V and J genes are TRBV10-3 and TRBJ1-1; 11 positions agree with TRBD1. The germline gives CDR1 ENHRY, CDR2 SYGVKD. CDR3 length: 15 amino acids. V shed 2 bases, J shed 6 bases, and the junction held 5 bases outside the gene matches. DNA of the CDR3: TGTGCCATCAGTGAGCCTGGACAGGGGGCCCCTGAAGCTTTCTTT. It specifies CAISEPGQGAPEAFF.

This sequence joins TRBV7-9 and TRBJ2-7; D may be TRBD1 (6 bases). Germline CDR1 SEHNR, CDR2 FQNEAQ (reference sequence). V shed 3 bases and J shed 3 bases, with 9 bases lying between them. CDR3 length: 13 amino acids. CDR3 amino acids: CASSLGAVYEQYF. The CDR3 DNA reads as TGTGCCAGCAGCTTGGGGGCAGTCTACGAGCAGTACTTC.

This chain links TRBV5-6 with TRBJ1-6; TRBD1 agrees at 7 bases. The CDR3 contains 16 residues. CDR1 and CDR2 from the germline V gene are SGHDT and YYEEEE. J was trimmed by 7 bases and V by 3 bases; bases with no gene match: 10. The CDR3 DNA sequence: TGTGCCAGCAGCTCCTCCGGCCGGACAGGCAATTCACCCCTCCACTTT. Residues: CASSSSGRTGNSPLHF.

This chain links TRBV7-8 with TRBJ1-2, with TRBD1 matching 9 bases. Germline-derived CDR1 and CDR2 are SGHVS and FQNEAQ. After removal of 8 bases from V and 3 bases from J, the junction contained 10 bases not matched to a gene. The CDR3 is 15 residues long. The CDR3 bases are TGTGCCAGCGTACAGGGGGCCCTCTCCCACTATGGCTACACCTTC. It is translated as CASVQGALSHYGYTF.

The chain carries TRBV5-1 and TRBJ2-2; possibly TRBD2 for D (6 bases). Germline V gene lookup returns CDR1 SGHRS and CDR2 YFSETQ. The CDR3 is made up of 16 amino acids. With 2 bases removed from V and 4 bases from J, the gap between germline ends came to 15 bases. In nucleotides, the CDR3 is TGCGCCAGCAGCTTCGATCGGCAGGGAGGCACCGGGGAGCTGTTTTTT. It is translated as CASSFDRQGGTGELFF.

This rearrangement joins TRBV7-9 to TRBJ1-3; D remains ambiguous. This CDR3 is built from 14 residues. Germline V gene data show CDR1 as SEHNR and CDR2 as FQNEAQ (reference sequence). V was clipped by 5 bases and J by 3 bases, with 11 bases between them. The CDR3 bases are TGTGCCAGCAGCCGCGCGGAGGGTGGAAACACCATATATTTT. Translating it yields CASSRAEGGNTIYF.

V is TRBV20-1 and J is TRBJ1-5; D call uncertain. The germline gives CDR1 DFQATT, CDR2 SNEGSKA (reference sequence). V lost 3 bases to trimming and J lost 3 bases, with 12 bases between them. CDR3 length equals 14 residues. The CDR3 here is CSASLTQNNQPQHF. The CDR3 nucleotides read TGCAGTGCTAGTCTCACACAAAACAATCAGCCCCAGCATTTT.

The V and J genes are TRBV19 and TRBJ1-4; D remains unclear. Germline V gene lookup returns CDR1 LNHDA and CDR2 SQIVND (reference sequence). Trimming took 7 bases from V and 0 from J, leaving 9 bases between them. The CDR3 sequence is 14 residues long. DNA of the CDR3: TGTGCCAGTACCGAGGTGGCAACTAATGAAAAACTGTTTTTT. This gives the protein CASTEVATNEKLFF.

V gene TRBV30 combines with J gene TRBJ1-5, with D maybe TRBD1 (6 bases). Germline values: CDR1 GTSNPN, CDR2 SVGIG (reference sequence). This CDR3 is built from 12 residues. V gave up 5 bases and J gave up 4 bases, with 9 bases separating them. The CDR3 DNA reads TGTGCCTGGGGACAGTCGAATCAGCCCCAGCATTTT. This encodes CAWGQSNQPQHF.

The V gene is TRBV10-3, the J gene TRBJ2-1; weak D call: TRBD2 (6 bases). The V end was cut by 6 bases, the J end by 5 bases, with 14 bases between. Germline CDR1 is ENHRY and CDR2 is SYGVKD. The CDR3 is 14 residues long. The CDR3 region has the DNA TGTGCCATCAGAATCCTGGGAGGCGACAATGAGCAGTTCTTC. It is translated as CAIRILGGDNEQFF.

This sequence joins TRBV28 and TRBJ1-2, with 9 bases matching TRBD1. CDR1 and CDR2 from the germline V gene are MDHEN and SYDVKM. V lost 3 bases to trimming and J lost 3 bases; unmatched junction nucleotides: 8. The CDR3 spans 16 residues. DNA of the CDR3: TGTGCCAGCAGTTTTTCTGGACAGGGGCGGTACTATGGCTACACCTTC. Translation: CASSFSGQGRYYGYTF.

This rearrangement joins TRBV27 to TRBJ2-1, with 10 bases identical to TRBD2. The germline CDR1 and CDR2 sequences are MNHEY and SMNVEV (reference sequence). The trim removed 6 bases at V and 5 bases at J, leaving 4 bases unmatched. The CDR3 contains 14 residues. The CDR3 DNA follows: TGTGCCAGCAGATTTAGCGGGGGGCACAATGAGCAGTTCTTC. Translated, it gives CASRFSGGHNEQFF.

The chain recombines TRBV28 with TRBJ2-5; 7 nucleotides agree with TRBD1. This CDR3 has 16 residues. Germline V gene data show CDR1 as MDHEN and CDR2 as SYDVKM. The junction had 7 bases not matched to a gene; V was cut back by 2 bases and J by 1 base. In DNA, the CDR3 is TGTGCCAGCAGTTTACGACAGGGTCGCGGCCAAGAGACCCAGTACTTC. Translating it yields CASSLRQGRGQETQYF. Combining the CDR3 with reference TRBV28 and TRBJ2-5 gives the whole variable domain DVKVTQSSRYLVKRTGEKVFLECVQDMDHENMFWYRQDPGLGLRLIYFSYDVKMKEKGDIPEGYSVSREKKERFSLILESASTNQTSMYLCASSLRQGRGQETQYFGPGTRLLVL.